Sequencing of this T cell receptor (beta chain) was carried out in a study of CD8 T cells in ankylosing spondylitis. Study-wide results and limits: Seemingly distinctive of ankylosing spondylitis blood was a TCR beta motif formed by eight highly homologous variants. Disease-linked clones proved CD8+ and comparatively uncommon in peripheral blood. Researchers reportedly found disease-linked clones significantly enriched in matched ankylosing spondylitis synovial fluid. Several of the motif variants were reported before in synovial fluid and blood from reactive arthritis.

Quantitative molecular-barcoded 5'-RACE generated the TCR beta libraries. TCRdb re-derived calls from the 5' RACE reads in MiXCR, one entry per CDR3 protein. The data contain a few hundred thousand distinct CDR3 sequences, approximately 20% of them seen just once; the ten biggest clones take up around 16%. Germline values: CDR1 LNHDA, CDR2 SQIVND (reference sequence). This CDR3 region has 12 residues. The germline V and J ends were trimmed by 9 bases and 3 bases, with 10 bases remaining between them. This clonotype was seen only a few times. Antigen specificity is unknown. V is TRBV19 and J is TRBJ2-3, with D possibly TRBD2 on 6 matching bases. The sequencing input was blood, either unsorted or a sorted T cell fraction (not recorded which). The origin of this receptor is a male donor with ankylosing spondylitis. The CDR3 region has the DNA TGTGCCAGCGGGAGTATGACAGATACGCAGTATTTT. It encodes CASGSMTDTQYF.